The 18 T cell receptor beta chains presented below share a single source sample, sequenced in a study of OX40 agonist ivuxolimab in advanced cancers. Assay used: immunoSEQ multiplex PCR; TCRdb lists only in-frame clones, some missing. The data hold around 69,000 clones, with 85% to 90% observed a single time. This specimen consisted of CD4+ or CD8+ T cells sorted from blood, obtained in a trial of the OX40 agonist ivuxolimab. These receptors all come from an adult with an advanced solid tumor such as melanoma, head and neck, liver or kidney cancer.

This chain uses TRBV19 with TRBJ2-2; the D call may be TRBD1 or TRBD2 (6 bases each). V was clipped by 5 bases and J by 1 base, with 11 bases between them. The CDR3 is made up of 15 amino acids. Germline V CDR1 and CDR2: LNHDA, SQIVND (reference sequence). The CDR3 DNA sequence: TGTGCCAGTAGTCCCAGGGGAGGGAACACCGGGGAGCTGTTTTTT. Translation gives CASSPRGGNTGELFF.

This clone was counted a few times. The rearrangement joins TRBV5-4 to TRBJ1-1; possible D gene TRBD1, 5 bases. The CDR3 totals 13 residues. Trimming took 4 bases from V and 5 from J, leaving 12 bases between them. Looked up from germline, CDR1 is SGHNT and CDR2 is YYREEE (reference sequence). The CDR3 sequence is CASSPGGRTEAFF. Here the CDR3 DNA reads TGTGCCAGCAGCCCCGGGGGGAGGACTGAAGCTTTCTTT.

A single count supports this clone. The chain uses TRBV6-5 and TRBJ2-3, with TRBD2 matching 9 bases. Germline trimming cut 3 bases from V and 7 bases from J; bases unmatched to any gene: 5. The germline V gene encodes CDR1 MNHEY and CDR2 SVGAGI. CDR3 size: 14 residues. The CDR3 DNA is TGTGCCAGCAGTTATGCAGCGGGGGGACATACGCAGTATTTT. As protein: CASSYAAGGHTQYF.

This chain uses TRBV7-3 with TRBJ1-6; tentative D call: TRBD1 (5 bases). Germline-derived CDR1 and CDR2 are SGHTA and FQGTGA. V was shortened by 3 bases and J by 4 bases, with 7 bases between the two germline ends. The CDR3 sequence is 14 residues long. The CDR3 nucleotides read TGTGCCAGCAGCTTGGGACGGTATAATTCACCCCTCCACTTT. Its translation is CASSLGRYNSPLHF. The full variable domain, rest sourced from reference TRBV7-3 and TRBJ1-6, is GAGVSQTPSNKVTEKGKYVELRCDPISGHTALYWYRQSLGQGPEFLIYFQGTGAADDSGLPNDRFFAVRPEGSVSTLKIQRTERGDSAVYLCASSLGRYNSPLHFGNGTRLTVT.

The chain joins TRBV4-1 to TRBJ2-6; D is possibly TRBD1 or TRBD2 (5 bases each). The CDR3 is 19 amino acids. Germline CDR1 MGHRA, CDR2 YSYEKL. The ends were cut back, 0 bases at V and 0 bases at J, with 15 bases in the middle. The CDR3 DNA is TGCGCCAGCAGCCAAGACCGGGTGGGACGGTACTCTGGGGCCAACGTCCTGACTTTC. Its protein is CASSQDRVGRYSGANVLTF.

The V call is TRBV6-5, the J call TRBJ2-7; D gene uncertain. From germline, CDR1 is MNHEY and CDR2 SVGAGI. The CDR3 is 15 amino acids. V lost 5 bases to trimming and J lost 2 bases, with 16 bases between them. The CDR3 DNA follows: TGTGCCAGCAGTCCCCCGGGCCGTCATCCCTACGAGCAGTACTTC. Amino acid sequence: CASSPPGRHPYEQYF.

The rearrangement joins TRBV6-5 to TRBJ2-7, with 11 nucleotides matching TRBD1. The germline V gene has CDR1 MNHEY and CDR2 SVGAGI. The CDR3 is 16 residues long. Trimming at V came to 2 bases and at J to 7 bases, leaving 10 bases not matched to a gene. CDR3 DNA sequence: TGTGCCAGCAGTTACAGGACCGGGACAGGGGGTGGGGAGCAGTACTTC. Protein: CASSYRTGTGGGEQYF.

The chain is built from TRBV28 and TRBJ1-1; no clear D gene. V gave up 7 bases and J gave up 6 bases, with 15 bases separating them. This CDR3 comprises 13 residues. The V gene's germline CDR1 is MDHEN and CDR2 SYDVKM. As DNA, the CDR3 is TGTGCCAGCATTGGCCCTTCCCCCGCTGAAGCTTTCTTT. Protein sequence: CASIGPSPAEAFF.

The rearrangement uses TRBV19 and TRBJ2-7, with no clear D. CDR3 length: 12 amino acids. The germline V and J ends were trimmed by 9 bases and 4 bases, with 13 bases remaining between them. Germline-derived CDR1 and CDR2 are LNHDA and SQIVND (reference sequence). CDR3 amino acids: CARRLRLYEQYF. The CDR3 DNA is TGTGCCAGGAGGCTGCGTTTGTACGAGCAGTACTTC.

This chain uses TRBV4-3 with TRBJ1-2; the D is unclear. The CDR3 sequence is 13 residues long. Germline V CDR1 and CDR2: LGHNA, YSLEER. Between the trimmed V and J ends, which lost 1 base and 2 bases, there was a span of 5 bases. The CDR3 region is CASSQAPNYGYTF. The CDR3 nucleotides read TGCGCCAGCAGCCAAGCCCCCAACTATGGCTACACCTTC.

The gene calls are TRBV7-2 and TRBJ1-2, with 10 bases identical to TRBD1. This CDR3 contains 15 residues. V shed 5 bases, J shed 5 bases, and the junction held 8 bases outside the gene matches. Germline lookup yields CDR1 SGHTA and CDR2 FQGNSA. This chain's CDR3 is CASSPGTGAGYGYTF. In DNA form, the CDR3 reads TGTGCCAGCAGCCCAGGGACAGGGGCAGGATATGGCTACACCTTC.

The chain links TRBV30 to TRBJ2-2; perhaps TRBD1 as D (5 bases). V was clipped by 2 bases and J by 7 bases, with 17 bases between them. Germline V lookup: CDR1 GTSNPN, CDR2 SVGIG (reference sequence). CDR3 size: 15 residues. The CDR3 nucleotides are TGTGCCTGGAGTAAGGGGAAGACTCCGGGCGGGGAGCTGTTTTTT. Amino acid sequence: CAWSKGKTPGGELFF.

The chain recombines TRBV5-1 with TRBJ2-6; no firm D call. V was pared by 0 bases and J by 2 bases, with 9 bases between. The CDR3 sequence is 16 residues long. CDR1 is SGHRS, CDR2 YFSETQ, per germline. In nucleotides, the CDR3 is TGCGCCAGCAGCTTGGAGATTTGGGCTGGGGCCAACGTCCTGACTTTC. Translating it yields CASSLEIWAGANVLTF.

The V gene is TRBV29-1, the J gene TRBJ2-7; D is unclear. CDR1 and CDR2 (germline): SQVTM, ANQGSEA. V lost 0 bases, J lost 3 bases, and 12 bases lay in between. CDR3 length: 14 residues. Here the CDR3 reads CSVEERGRSYEQYF. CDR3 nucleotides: TGCAGCGTTGAAGAGAGAGGCCGTAGCTACGAGCAGTACTTC.

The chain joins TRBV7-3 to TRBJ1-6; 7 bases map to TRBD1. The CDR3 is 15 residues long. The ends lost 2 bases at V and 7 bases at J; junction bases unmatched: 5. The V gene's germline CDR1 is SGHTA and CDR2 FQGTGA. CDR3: CASSLLGTENSPLHF. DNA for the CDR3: TGTGCCAGCAGCTTATTGGGGACAGAAAATTCACCCCTCCACTTT.

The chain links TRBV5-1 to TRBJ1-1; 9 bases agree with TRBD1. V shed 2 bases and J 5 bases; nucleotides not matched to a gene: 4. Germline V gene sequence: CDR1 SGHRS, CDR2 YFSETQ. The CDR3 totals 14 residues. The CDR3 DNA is TGCGCCAGCAGCTTACAGGGGGCGGGTACTGAAGCTTTCTTT. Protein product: CASSLQGAGTEAFF.

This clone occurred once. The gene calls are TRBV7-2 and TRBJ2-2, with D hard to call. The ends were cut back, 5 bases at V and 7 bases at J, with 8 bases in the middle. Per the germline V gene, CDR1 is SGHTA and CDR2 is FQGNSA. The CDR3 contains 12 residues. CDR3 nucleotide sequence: TGTGCCAGCAGCGCCCAAGGCGGGGAGCTGTTTTTT. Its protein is CASSAQGGELFF.

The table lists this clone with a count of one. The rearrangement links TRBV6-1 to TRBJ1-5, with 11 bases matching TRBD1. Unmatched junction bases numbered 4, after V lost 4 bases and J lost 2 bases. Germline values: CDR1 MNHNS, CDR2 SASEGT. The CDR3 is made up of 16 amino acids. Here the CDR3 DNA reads TGTGCCAGCAGTGGCTCGGGACAGGGGGGCAATCAGCCCCAGCATTTT. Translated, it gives CASSGSGQGGNQPQHF.